Sequencing of this T cell receptor beta chain was carried out in a study of beta chain features in type 1 diabetes (dated 2018 in TCRdb). For the study in its entirety: Mean age, gender distribution, total cell number and subset yield were not different between patients and healthy donors. In the study, recently diagnosed type 1 diabetes patients and matched healthy donors were compared on the TCRB repertoires of their sorted circulating CD4+ T cell subsets. A total of approximately 100 million sorted cells were examined across all samples, and the number of cells per subset was strongly correlated with RNA yield. Naive and central memory subsets were obtained from all 30 or so donors, but regulatory and stem cell-like memory subsets were isolated from only 8 patients and roughly 8 healthy donors. Broad study findings and their caveats: Shorter templates might have been favored by PCR, but patient and control samples were amplified and corrected together, so both groups would have been affected equally by any skew. Because small numbers of individuals were included in the HLA sub-analyses, any influence of HLA type on TCRB rearrangement was left unresolved. Patients with type 1 diabetes made fewer insertions and deleted more nucleotides at VDJ recombination sites, implying thymic rearrangement abnormalities. Because cDNA was sequenced instead of genomic DNA, highly expressing activated cells could be over-represented, though the groups showed no difference in activation or CD3 levels. In all four CD4+ subsets, TCRB CDR3 length was moderately but significantly shorter in type 1 diabetes patients. Naive, central memory and regulatory TCRB repertoires appeared to be more similar among patients than among healthy donors.

The entire isolated RNA was reverse transcribed using the High Capacity cDNA Reverse Transcription Kit, and thus expressed TCRB transcripts were sequenced. Deep immunoSEQ sequencing was applied to naive, central memory and regulatory T cell samples, giving an average of roughly 3.5 million total reads per sample. Sorted cells were lysed in RLT buffer, and RNA was extracted using DNase-treated RNeasy Micro or Mini kits according to cell number. Each cell subset was processed on its own to prevent cross-contamination, while patient and healthy donor samples were processed together. The immunoSEQ multiplex PCR was used to amplify TCRB sequences from cDNA, generating 87-bp fragments that spanned the CDR3 region. The amplicons were sequenced using the Illumina HiSeq platform. Turning to the authors' computational methods: Synthetic template baselines were used to correct PCR bias computationally, reads within Hamming distance 2 were collapsed, and singletons that could not be merged were discarded. Reads were aligned against IMGT so that V, D and J genes, CDR3 length and insertions or deletions at six rearrangement sites could be assigned. Within each subset, clonotype counts were normalized to sorted cell number, after which true diversity and Gini coefficients were computed with the tcR R package. Repertoire sharing was quantified using the overlap coefficient calculated on TCRB nucleotide sequences. Out-of-frame TCRB sequences from naive cells were analyzed to stand in for the pre-selection repertoire. TCRdb stores this immuneACCESS table with in-frame sequences only. Part of the clones is absent; in the studies checked, under half of the shortfall reflects unresolved V genes, and no reason is known for the rest. V and J calls and clone size are those listed in that table; D and trimming were worked out from the DNA. The sample table contains about 930,000 clones; only one count was recorded for about a sixth of them. Of the sample, around 0.02% falls within the top ten clones.

A single peripheral blood draw of about 116 mL on average was collected from each donor into heparinised tubes. A BD FACSAria II was used to sort naive, central memory, regulatory and stem cell-like memory CD4+ T cells with a panel that included CD45RO, CCR7, CD25, CD127, CD95 and CD27. A purity above 95% was achieved for all sorted populations. PBMCs were isolated right away by Lymphoprep density gradient centrifugation and were stained directly, without culture. So that batch effects would be minimized, each experiment stained and sorted samples in pairs, pairing one healthy donor with one patient. A note on this clone: Its antigen is not yet known. Per-nucleotide qualities are absent, and no much larger clonotype sits a single base away.

Deletion took 5 bases off V and 1 base off J, with a span of 5 bases between the germline ends. Looking up the germline V gene yields CDR1 SGHRS and CDR2 YFSETQ. From its cysteine to its phenylalanine, the CDR3 spans 12 amino acids. Only CDR3 DNA is held: 36 bases, read in frame from base 1. The clonotype originates from a woman between 18 and 30 years old in good health. Input material: naive CD4+ T cells from blood. This specimen's cell subset or site label, per the study, means: true naive CD4+ T cells. This sequence uses TRBV5-1 and TRBJ2-3, with the D gene not confidently named. The CDR3 corresponds to CASRTGTDTQYF. At the DNA level, the sequence is TGCGCCAGCAGAACTGGCACAGATACGCAGTATTTT.